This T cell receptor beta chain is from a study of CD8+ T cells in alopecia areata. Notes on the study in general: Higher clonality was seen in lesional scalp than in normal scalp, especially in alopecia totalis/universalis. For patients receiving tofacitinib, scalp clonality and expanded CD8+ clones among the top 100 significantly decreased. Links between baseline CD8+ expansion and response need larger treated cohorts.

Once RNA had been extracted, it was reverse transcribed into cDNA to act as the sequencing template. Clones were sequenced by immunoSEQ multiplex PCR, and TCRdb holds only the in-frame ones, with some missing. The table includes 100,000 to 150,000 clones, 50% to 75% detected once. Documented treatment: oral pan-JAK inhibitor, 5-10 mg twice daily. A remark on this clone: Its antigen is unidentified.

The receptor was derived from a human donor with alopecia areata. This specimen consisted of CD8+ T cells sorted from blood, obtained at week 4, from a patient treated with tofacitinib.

The CDR3 reads CASSEVLAGTLQETQYF. In DNA, the CDR3 is TGCGCCAGCAGCGAAGTTCTAGCGGGGACACTCCAAGAGACCCAGTACTTC. The V and J genes are TRBV5-1 and TRBJ2-5, with TRBD2 matching over 9 bases. From germline, CDR1 is SGHRS and CDR2 YFSETQ. Germline trimming cut 4 bases from V and 1 base from J; bases unmatched to any gene: 11. CDR3 size: 17 residues.